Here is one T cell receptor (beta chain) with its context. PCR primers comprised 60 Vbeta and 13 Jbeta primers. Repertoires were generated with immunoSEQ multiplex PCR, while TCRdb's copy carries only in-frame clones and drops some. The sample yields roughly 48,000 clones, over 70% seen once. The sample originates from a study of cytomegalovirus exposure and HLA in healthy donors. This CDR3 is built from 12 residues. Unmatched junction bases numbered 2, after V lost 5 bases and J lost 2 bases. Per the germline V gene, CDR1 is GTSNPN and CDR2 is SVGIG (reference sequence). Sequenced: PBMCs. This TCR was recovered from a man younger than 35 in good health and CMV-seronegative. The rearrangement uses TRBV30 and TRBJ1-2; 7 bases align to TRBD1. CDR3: CAWGQENYGYTF. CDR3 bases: TGTGCCTGGGGACAGGAGAACTATGGCTACACCTTC.